The clone carrying this T cell receptor (beta chain) was seen a single time. The data belong to a study of blood T cell repertoires in COVID-19. The repertoire was sequenced with immunoSEQ multiplex PCR; TCRdb's copy has only in-frame clones and lacks some. This table holds some 430,000 clones, roughly 91% found once. The CDR3 consists of 13 residues. The V end was cut by 7 bases, the J end by 2 bases, with 11 bases between. The sample consisted of PBMCs or T cells enriched from blood (not recorded which). V gene TRBV12-3 or TRBV12-4 combines with J gene TRBJ1-2, with unresolved D. This TCR came from a young man who had recovered from COVID-19. The CDR3 spells CASTPSRNYGYTF. The CDR3 nucleotides are TGTGCCAGCACCCCGAGTCGCAACTATGGCTACACCTTC.